A selection of T cell receptor beta chains follows, all from one sample in a study of blood T cell repertoires in COVID-19. Produced via immunoSEQ multiplex PCR; TCRdb's table is partial and in-frame only. The table shows around 130,000 clones, with around 87% occurring only once. The sequenced material came from peripheral blood. These TCRs come from a man between 65 and 85 years old with active COVID-19. CDR3s include the opening cysteine and the closing phenylalanine or tryptophan. A D gene is named only where the DNA matches it firmly. The listing skips clone size in some rows; elsewhere it reads once, few, many or a size class.

NA	TRBJ1-2	TRBV6-5	NA	CASSRSGTNGYTF	TGTGCCAGCAGCCGCTCGGGGACAAACGGCTACACCTTC
TRBD2	TRBJ2-7	TRBV7-9	NA	CASSLARGERTYEQYF	TGTGCCAGCAGCTTAGCGCGGGGGGAGCGTACCTACGAGCAGTACTTC
TRBD1	TRBJ2-7	TRBV27	NA	CASSLLGQGYEQYF	TGTGCCAGCAGTTTATTAGGACAGGGTTACGAGCAGTACTTC
TRBD1	TRBJ1-2	TRBV5-1	NA	CASSFRQGNYGYTF	TGCGCCAGCAGCTTCAGACAGGGCAACTATGGCTACACCTTC
NA	TRBJ2-2	TRBV15	NA	CATSRDLQGGELFF	TGTGCCACCAGCAGAGATCTTCAGGGCGGGGAGCTGTTTTTT
TRBD1	TRBJ2-7	TRBV18	once	CASSDRTGADEQYF	TGTGCCAGCTCTGATCGGACAGGGGCGGACGAGCAGTACTTC
NA	TRBJ1-5	TRBV9	NA	CASSASGGPNQPQHF	TGTGCCAGCAGCGCCTCCGGCGGCCCCAACCAGCCCCAGCATTTT
TRBD2	TRBJ2-1	TRBV9	NA	CASSVVAGGPNEQFF	TGTGCCAGCAGCGTAGTAGCGGGAGGGCCGAATGAGCAGTTCTTC
NA	TRBJ1-3	TRBV15	NA	CATSIEVSSGNTIYF	TGTGCCACCAGCATTGAAGTGAGCTCTGGAAACACCATATATTTT
NA	TRBJ2-1	TRBV7-2	NA	CASSLVRSGARDNEQFF	TGTGCCAGCAGCTTAGTGAGGAGTGGGGCTAGAGACAATGAGCAGTTCTTC
NA	TRBJ1-6	TRBV15	NA	CATSRQNSPLHF	TGTGCCACCAGTAGACAGAATTCACCCCTCCACTTT
NA	TRBJ2-3	TRBV19	NA	CASSISRRSSTDTQYF	TGTGCCAGTAGTATATCGAGGCGGTCCAGCACAGATACGCAGTATTTT
TRBD1	TRBJ1-6	TRBV7-2	once	CASSRGQGETLHF	TGTGCCAGCAGCCGAGGACAGGGTGAGACCCTCCACTTT
TRBD1	TRBJ2-7	TRBV5-1	NA	CASSLAGQSYEQYF	TGCGCCAGCAGCTTGGCGGGACAGAGCTACGAGCAGTACTTC
NA	TRBJ2-7	TRBV9	NA	CARTTGPEQYF	TGTGCCAGGACGACAGGACCCGAGCAGTACTTC
TRBD2	TRBJ2-3	TRBV2	NA	CASRYTRDYSTDTQYF	TGTGCCAGCAGATATACCCGGGACTACTCCACAGATACGCAGTATTTT
TRBD1	TRBJ2-5	TRBV6-5	once	CASASDRGRETQYF	TGTGCCAGCGCTAGCGACAGGGGGCGAGAGACCCAGTACTTC
TRBD2	TRBJ2-3	TRBV7-9	NA	CASSPGLAGDTQYF	TGTGCCAGCAGCCCAGGACTAGCGGGGGATACGCAGTATTTT
TRBD2	TRBJ2-3	TRBV5-8	NA	CASRGLAVSTDTQYF	TGTGCCAGCCGGGGACTAGCGGTTAGCACAGATACGCAGTATTTT
TRBD2	TRBJ2-4	TRBV5-4	NA	CASSPSREGLAKNIQYF	TGTGCCAGCAGTCCCTCCAGGGAGGGACTAGCCAAAAACATTCAGTACTTC
NA	TRBJ2-3	TRBV24-1	once	CATCVCEEYTDTQYF	TGTGCCACCTGTGTCTGCGAGGAGTACACAGATACGCAGTATTTT
NA	TRBJ1-5	TRBV9	NA	CASSVKGEQPQHF	TGTGCCAGCAGCGTAAAAGGGGAACAGCCCCAGCATTTT
NA	TRBJ2-1	TRBV5-4	NA	CASSLASAGEFF	TGTGCCAGCAGCTTGGCCTCGGCGGGCGAGTTCTTC
NA	TRBJ2-5	TRBV6-2/TRBV6-3	NA	CASSYVVGARTQYF	TGTGCCAGCAGTTACGTGGTGGGGGCTAGGACCCAGTACTTC
NA	TRBJ1-3	TRBV19	NA	CASSIRGLYSGNTIYF	TGTGCCAGTAGTATCAGGGGCCTCTACTCTGGAAACACCATATATTTT
NA	TRBJ2-6	TRBV30	NA	CAFVGRGTGANVLTF	TGTGCCTTCGTAGGCAGGGGTACGGGGGCCAACGTCCTGACTTTC
TRBD2	TRBJ2-3	TRBV7-2	NA	CASSYSGRGGDTQYF	TGTGCCAGCAGTTATAGCGGGAGGGGAGGAGATACGCAGTATTTT
NA	TRBJ1-4	TRBV7-2	NA	CASSLSWGEKLFF	TGTGCCAGCAGCTTAAGTTGGGGCGAAAAACTGTTTTTT
NA	TRBJ1-6	TRBV5-1	NA	CASSLAGERNSPLHF	TGCGCCAGCAGCTTGGCCGGAGAGAGAAATTCACCCCTCCACTTT
NA	TRBJ2-3	TRBV5-1	NA	CASSRARERVDTQYF	TGCGCCAGCAGCCGGGCGCGGGAACGGGTAGATACGCAGTATTTT
NA	TRBJ2-1	TRBV7-9	NA	CASSLAGGPHEQFF	TGTGCCAGCAGCTTAGCGGGAGGCCCCCATGAGCAGTTCTTC
TRBD1	TRBJ2-1	TRBV24-1	NA	CATSDPGQGGYNEQFF	TGTGCCACCAGTGATCCGGGACAGGGCGGCTACAATGAGCAGTTCTTC
NA	TRBJ2-1	TRBV9	NA	CASSVAGGRTYNEQFF	TGTGCCAGCAGCGTAGCCGGGGGACGGACCTACAATGAGCAGTTCTTC
TRBD1	TRBJ2-7	TRBV24-1	NA	CATSDPGTVDNEQYF	TGTGCCACCAGTGATCCCGGGACAGTGGATAACGAGCAGTACTTC
TRBD2	TRBJ2-1	TRBV18	once	CASSPTSGRGHYNEQFF	TGTGCCAGCTCACCGACTAGCGGGAGGGGACACTACAATGAGCAGTTCTTC
NA	TRBJ2-2	TRBV7-2	NA	CASSAHRVGMAGELFF	TGTGCCAGCAGCGCCCACAGGGTCGGTATGGCCGGGGAGCTGTTTTTT
NA	TRBJ2-5	TRBV30	NA	CAWSKGGQETQYF	TGTGCCTGGTCCAAAGGCGGGCAAGAGACCCAGTACTTC
NA	TRBJ2-3	TRBV7-2	once	CASSLGYTDTQYF	TGTGCCAGCAGCCTCGGTTACACAGATACGCAGTATTTT
NA	TRBJ1-1	TRBV2	once	CASRGAAGNTEAFF	TGTGCCAGCAGAGGGGCAGCGGGGAACACTGAAGCTTTCTTT
TRBD2	TRBJ2-2	TRBV24-1	NA	CATSGTTYTGELFF	TGTGCCACCAGCGGGACTACTTACACCGGGGAGCTGTTTTTT
TRBD2	TRBJ2-1	TRBV4-3	NA	CASSPSLGTSGTYYNEQFF	TGCGCCAGCAGCCCAAGTCTCGGGACTAGCGGGACATACTACAATGAGCAGTTCTTC
NA	TRBJ2-3	TRBV7-3	NA	CASSLALGRNHSTDTQYF	TGTGCCAGCAGCTTAGCCCTGGGGCGGAACCATAGCACAGATACGCAGTATTTT
TRBD1	TRBJ2-3	TRBV5-6	NA	CASSLRTGTTDTQYF	TGTGCCAGCAGCTTAAGGACAGGGACCACAGATACGCAGTATTTT
TRBD1	TRBJ2-1	TRBV6-5	NA	CASIRSGQVYNEQFF	TGTGCCAGCATTCGGTCGGGACAGGTCTACAATGAGCAGTTCTTC
NA	TRBJ2-7	TRBV5-1	NA	CASSLEGPGGEQYF	TGCGCCAGCAGCTTGGAGGGCCCCGGAGGCGAGCAGTACTTC
NA	TRBJ2-7	TRBV3-1/TRBV3-2	NA	CASSLTDYEQYF	TGTGCCAGCAGCCTGACAGACTACGAGCAGTACTTC
TRBD1	TRBJ2-7	TRBV11-3	NA	CASSPQGAANEQYF	TGTGCCAGCAGCCCGCAGGGGGCGGCTAACGAGCAGTACTTC
NA	TRBJ2-2	TRBV5-4	NA	CASMKQNTGELFF	TGTGCCAGCATGAAACAGAACACCGGGGAGCTGTTTTTT
TRBD1	TRBJ2-5	TRBV19	NA	CASSIYSGGETQYF	TGTGCCAGTAGTATCTATTCAGGGGGAGAGACCCAGTACTTC
NA	TRBJ1-5	TRBV19	NA	CATAWAENSNQPQHF	TGTGCCACTGCGTGGGCAGAAAATAGCAATCAGCCCCAGCATTTT
TRBD1	TRBJ2-7	TRBV9	once	CASSLSGGLGYEQYF	TGTGCCAGCAGCTTATCAGGGGGTCTCGGCTACGAGCAGTACTTC
NA	TRBJ2-4	TRBV28	once	CASSSKSTAKNIQYF	TGTGCCAGCAGTTCGAAGAGTACGGCCAAAAACATTCAGTACTTC
TRBD1	TRBJ1-6	TRBV5-8	NA	CASSDPSRGRSSPLHF	TGTGCCAGCAGCGACCCCTCGAGGGGGCGAAGTTCACCCCTCCACTTT
NA	TRBJ1-4	TRBV15	NA	CATSRDVGGNEKLFF	TGTGCCACCAGCAGAGATGTGGGGGGGAATGAAAAACTGTTTTTT
NA	TRBJ1-1	TRBV6-5	few	CASKGQGYNTEAFF	TGTGCCAGCAAGGGACAAGGGTATAACACTGAAGCTTTCTTT